This T cell receptor (beta chain) was recorded in a study of blood T cell repertoires in COVID-19. Study information: The United States, Italy and Spain provided the acute and convalescent COVID-19 samples.

Study processing details: Amplification with reference gene primers provided the estimates of nucleated cell counts. Assay: immunoSEQ multiplex PCR; the TCRdb copy retains only in-frame clones and omits some. For V, J and clone size, that table is used; D and trimming come from the DNA. The sample lists roughly 80,000 clones, about four fifths occurring once. The CDR3 is 15 amino acids. V lost 4 bases and J lost 4; bases outside the gene matches: 10. Germline CDR1 is SGHNT and CDR2 is YYREEE (reference sequence). The sample was peripheral blood. The TCR was taken from a human donor in a cohort sampled during active COVID-19. J is TRBJ2-7 and V is TRBV5-4, with TRBD1 matching over 8 bases. CDR3 sequence reads: CASSRKGQANYEQYF. The CDR3 DNA reads TGTGCCAGCAGCCGGAAGGGACAGGCGAATTACGAGCAGTACTTC.